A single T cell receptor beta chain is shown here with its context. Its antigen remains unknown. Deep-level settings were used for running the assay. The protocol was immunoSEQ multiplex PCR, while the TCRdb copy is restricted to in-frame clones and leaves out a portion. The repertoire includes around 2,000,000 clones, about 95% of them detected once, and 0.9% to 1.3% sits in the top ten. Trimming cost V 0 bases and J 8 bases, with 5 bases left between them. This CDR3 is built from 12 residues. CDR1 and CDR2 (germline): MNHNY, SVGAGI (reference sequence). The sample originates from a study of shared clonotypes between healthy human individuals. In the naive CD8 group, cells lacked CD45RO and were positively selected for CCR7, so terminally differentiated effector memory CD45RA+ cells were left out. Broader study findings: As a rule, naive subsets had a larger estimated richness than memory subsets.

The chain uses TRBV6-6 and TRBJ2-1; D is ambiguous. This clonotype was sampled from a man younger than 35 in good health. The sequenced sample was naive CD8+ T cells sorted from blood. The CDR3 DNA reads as TGTGCCAGCAGTTACTCGACGGATGAGCAGTTCTTC. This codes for CASSYSTDEQFF.